The entry that follows covers one T cell receptor beta chain sequence. The data stem from a study of control samples from healthy donors and cancer patients. With 2 bases clipped from V and 5 bases from J, the junction kept 11 bases outside the gene matches. Germline CDR1 is SNHLY and CDR2 is FYNNEI. The CDR3 totals 17 residues. Measured with immunoSEQ multiplex PCR; TCRdb has only the in-frame clones, and not every one. The sample shows approximately 97,000 clones, almost 90% of them seen only once. This sequence was found in a man in his thirties or forties in good health. Material for sequencing was blood. The chain uses TRBV2 and TRBJ2-3; 9 nucleotides match TRBD2. CDR3 residues: CASSELWVAGEEDTQYF. In nucleotides, the CDR3 is TGTGCCAGCAGTGAATTGTGGGTAGCGGGAGAGGAAGATACGCAGTATTTT. The full variable domain, in which reference TRBV2 and TRBJ2-3 provide the parts outside the CDR3, is EPEVTQTPSHQVTQMGQEVILRCVPISNHLYFYWYRQILGQKVEFLVSFYNNEISEKSEIFDDQFSVERPDGSNFTLKIRSTKLEDSAMYFCASSELWVAGEEDTQYFGPGTRLTVL.